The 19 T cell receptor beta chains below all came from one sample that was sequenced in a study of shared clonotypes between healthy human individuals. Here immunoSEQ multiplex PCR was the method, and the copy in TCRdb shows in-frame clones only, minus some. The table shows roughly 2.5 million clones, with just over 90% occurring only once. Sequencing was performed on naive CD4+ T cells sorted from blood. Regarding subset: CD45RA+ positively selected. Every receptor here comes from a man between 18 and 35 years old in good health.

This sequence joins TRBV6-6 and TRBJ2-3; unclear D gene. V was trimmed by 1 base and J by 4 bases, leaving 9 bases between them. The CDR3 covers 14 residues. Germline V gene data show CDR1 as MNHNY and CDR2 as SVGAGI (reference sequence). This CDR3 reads CASSYFSRADTQYF. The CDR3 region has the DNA TGTGCCAGCAGTTACTTTTCTCGAGCAGATACGCAGTATTTT.

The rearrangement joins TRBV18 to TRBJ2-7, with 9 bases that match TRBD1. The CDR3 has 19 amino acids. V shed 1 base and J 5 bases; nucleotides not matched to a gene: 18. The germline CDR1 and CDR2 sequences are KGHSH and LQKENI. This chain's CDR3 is CASSPRLILPGTGTHEQYF. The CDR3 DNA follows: TGTGCCAGCTCACCACGCCTAATACTCCCAGGGACAGGGACCCACGAGCAGTACTTC.

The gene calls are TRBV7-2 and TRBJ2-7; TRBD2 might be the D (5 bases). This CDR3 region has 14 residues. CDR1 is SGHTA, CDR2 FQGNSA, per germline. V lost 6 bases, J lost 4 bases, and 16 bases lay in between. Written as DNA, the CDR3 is TGTGCCAGCAGGGACCCGGGCTCGGGGTACGAGCAGTACTTC. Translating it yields CASRDPGSGYEQYF.

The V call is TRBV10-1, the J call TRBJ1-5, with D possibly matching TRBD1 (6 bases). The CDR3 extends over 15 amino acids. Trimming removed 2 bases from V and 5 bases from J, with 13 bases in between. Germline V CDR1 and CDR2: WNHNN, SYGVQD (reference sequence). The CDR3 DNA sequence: TGCGCCAGCAGTGAGACAGGGAGGAGAGATCAGCCCCAGCATTTT. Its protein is CASSETGRRDQPQHF.

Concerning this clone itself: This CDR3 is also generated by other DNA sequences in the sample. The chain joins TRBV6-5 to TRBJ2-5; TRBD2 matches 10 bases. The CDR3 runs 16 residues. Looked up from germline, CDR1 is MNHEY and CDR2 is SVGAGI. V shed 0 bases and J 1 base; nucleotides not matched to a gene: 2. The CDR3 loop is CASSYSASGGQETQYF. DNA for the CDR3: TGTGCCAGCAGTTACTCGGCTAGCGGGGGCCAAGAGACCCAGTACTTC.

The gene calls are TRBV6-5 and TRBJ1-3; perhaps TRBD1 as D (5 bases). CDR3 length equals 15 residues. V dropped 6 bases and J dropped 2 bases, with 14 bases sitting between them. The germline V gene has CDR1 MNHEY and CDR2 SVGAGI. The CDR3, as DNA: TGTGCCAGCAGAGATGCAGGGTTTACTGGAAACACCATATATTTT. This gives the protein CASRDAGFTGNTIYF.

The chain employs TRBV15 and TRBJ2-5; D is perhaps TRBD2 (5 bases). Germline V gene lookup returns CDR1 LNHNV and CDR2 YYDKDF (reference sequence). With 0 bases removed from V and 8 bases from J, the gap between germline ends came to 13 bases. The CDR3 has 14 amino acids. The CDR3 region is CATSREGGPGTQYF. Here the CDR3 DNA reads TGTGCCACCAGCAGAGAAGGCGGGCCGGGAACCCAGTACTTC.

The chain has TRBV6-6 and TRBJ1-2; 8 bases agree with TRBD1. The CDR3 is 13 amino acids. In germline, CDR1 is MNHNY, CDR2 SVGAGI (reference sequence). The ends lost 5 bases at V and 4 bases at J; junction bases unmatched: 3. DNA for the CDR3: TGTGCCAGCAGTGACAGGGGAAGCTATGGCTACACCTTC. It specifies CASSDRGSYGYTF.

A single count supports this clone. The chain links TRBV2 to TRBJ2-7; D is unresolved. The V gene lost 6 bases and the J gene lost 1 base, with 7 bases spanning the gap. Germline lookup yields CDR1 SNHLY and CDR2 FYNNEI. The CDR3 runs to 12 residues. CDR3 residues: CASSFKSYEQYF. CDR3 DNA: TGTGCCAGCAGCTTCAAGTCCTACGAGCAGTACTTC.

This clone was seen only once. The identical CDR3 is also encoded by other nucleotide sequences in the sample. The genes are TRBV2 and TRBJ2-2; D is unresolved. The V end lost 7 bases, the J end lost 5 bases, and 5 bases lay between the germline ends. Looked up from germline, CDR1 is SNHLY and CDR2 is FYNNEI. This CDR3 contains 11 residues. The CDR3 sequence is CASTRTGELFF. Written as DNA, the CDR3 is TGTGCCAGCACTCGGACCGGGGAGCTGTTTTTT. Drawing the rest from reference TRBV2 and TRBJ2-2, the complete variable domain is EPEVTQTPSHQVTQMGQEVILRCVPISNHLYFYWYRQILGQKVEFLVSFYNNEISEKSEIFDDQFSVERPDGSNFTLKIRSTKLEDSAMYFCASTRTGELFFGEGSRLTVL.

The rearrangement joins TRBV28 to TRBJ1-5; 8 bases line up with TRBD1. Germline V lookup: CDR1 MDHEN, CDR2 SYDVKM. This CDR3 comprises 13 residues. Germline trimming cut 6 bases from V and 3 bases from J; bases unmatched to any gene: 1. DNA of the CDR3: TGTGCCAGCAGGACAGGGGACAATCAGCCCCAGCATTTT. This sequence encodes CASRTGDNQPQHF. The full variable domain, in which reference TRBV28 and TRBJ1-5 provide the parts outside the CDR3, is DVKVTQSSRYLVKRTGEKVFLECVQDMDHENMFWYRQDPGLGLRLIYFSYDVKMKEKGDIPEGYSVSREKKERFSLILESASTNQTSMYLCASRTGDNQPQHFGDGTRLSIL.

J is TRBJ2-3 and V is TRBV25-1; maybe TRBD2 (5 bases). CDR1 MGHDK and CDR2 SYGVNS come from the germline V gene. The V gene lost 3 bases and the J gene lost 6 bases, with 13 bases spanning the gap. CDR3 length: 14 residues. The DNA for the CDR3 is TGTGCCAGCAGTGATCCGGACTCAGCGGATACGCAGTATTTT. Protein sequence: CASSDPDSADTQYF.

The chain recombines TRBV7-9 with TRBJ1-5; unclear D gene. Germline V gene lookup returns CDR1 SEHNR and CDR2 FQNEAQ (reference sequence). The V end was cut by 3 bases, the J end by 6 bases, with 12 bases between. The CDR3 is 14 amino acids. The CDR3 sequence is CASSFGPSGQPQHF. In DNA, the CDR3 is TGTGCCAGCAGCTTTGGACCGTCCGGTCAGCCCCAGCATTTT. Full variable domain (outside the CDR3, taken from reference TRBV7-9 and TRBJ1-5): DTGVSQNPRHKITKRGQNVTFRCDPISEHNRLYWYRQTLGQGPEFLTYFQNEAQLEKSRLLSDRFSAERPKGSFSTLEIQRTEQGDSAMYLCASSFGPSGQPQHFGDGTRLSIL.

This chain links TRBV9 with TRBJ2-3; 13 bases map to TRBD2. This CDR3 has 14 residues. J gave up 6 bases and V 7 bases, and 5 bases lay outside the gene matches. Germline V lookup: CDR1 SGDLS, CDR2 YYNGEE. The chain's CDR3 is CASGGLAGMDTQYF. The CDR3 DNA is TGTGCCAGCGGGGGACTAGCGGGGATGGATACGCAGTATTTT.

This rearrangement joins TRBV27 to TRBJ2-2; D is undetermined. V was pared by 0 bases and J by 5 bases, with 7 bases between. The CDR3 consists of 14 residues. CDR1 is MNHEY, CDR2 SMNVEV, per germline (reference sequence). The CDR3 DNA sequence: TGTGCCAGCAGTTTATCGAAATATACCGGGGAGCTGTTTTTT. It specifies CASSLSKYTGELFF.

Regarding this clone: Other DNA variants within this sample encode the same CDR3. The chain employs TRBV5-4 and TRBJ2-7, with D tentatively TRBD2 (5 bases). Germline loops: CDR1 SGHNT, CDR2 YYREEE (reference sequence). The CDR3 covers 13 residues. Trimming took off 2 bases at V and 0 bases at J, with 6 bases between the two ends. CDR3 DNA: TGTGCCAGCAGCTTAGGGAGCTCCTACGAGCAGTACTTC. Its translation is CASSLGSSYEQYF.

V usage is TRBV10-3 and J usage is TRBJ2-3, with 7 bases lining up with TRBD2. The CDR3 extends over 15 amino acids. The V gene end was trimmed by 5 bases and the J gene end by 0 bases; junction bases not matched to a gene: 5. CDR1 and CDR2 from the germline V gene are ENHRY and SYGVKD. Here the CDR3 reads CAISSGETSTDTQYF. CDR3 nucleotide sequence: TGTGCCATCAGTAGCGGGGAAACTAGCACAGATACGCAGTATTTT.

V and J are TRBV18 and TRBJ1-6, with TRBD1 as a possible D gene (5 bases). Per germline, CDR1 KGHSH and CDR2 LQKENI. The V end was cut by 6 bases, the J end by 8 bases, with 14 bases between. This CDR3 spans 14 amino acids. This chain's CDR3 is CASSFSPTDSPLHF. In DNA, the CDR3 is TGTGCCAGCTCCTTCAGCCCGACAGATTCACCCCTCCACTTT.

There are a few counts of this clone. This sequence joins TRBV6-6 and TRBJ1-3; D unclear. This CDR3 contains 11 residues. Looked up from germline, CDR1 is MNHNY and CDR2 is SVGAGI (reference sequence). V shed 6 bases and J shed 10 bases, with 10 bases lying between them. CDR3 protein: CASSRLGTIYF. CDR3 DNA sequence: TGTGCCAGCAGCCGCCTGGGGACCATATATTTT.